The sample holds a few counts of the clone carrying this TCR beta chain. Its antigen is undetermined. This specimen belongs to a study of identical twins. Germline CDR1 and CDR2: SGDLS and YYNGEE. This CDR3 spans 14 amino acids. The V segment lost 3 bases and the J segment 5 bases; nucleotides outside the gene matches: 7. A universal primer site arose from template switching, and cDNA bore unique molecular identifiers. TCRdb recomputed calls from the 5' RACE reads with MiXCR, one row per CDR3 protein. The data contain 250,000 or so distinct CDR3 sequences, about 8.3% of them singletons. Broader study findings: Weaker excess twin sharing was seen among beta out-of-frame sequences.

A further study also used this sample, focusing on yellow fever vaccine responses in identical twins.

This receptor was identified in a woman younger than 35 in good health. The chain joins TRBV9 to TRBJ2-5, with 7 bases identical to TRBD2. Sequenced sample: CD8+ T cells sorted from blood. CDR3 in DNA: TGTGCCAGCAGCGATACGGGCGGGAGTGAGACCCAGTACTTC. Protein sequence: CASSDTGGSETQYF.